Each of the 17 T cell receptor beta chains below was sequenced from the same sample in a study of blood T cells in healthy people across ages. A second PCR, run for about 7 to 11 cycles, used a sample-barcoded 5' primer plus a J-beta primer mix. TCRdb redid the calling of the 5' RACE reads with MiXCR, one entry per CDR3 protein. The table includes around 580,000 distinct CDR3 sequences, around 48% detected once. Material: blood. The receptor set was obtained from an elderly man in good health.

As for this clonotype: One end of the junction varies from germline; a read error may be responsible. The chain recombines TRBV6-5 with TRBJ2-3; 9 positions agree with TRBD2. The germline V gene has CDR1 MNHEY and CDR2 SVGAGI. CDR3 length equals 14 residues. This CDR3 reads CPSSPGLASDTQYF. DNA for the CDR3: TGTCCCAGCAGCCCCGGACTAGCGTCAGATACGCAGTATTTT.

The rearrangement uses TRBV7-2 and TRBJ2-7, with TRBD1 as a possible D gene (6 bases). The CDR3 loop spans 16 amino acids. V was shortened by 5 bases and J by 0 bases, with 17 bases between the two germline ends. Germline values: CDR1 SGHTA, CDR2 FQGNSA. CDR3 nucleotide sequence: TGTGCCAGCAGCACCACAGGGATAGTGAGCTCCTACGAGCAGTACTTC. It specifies CASSTTGIVSSYEQYF.

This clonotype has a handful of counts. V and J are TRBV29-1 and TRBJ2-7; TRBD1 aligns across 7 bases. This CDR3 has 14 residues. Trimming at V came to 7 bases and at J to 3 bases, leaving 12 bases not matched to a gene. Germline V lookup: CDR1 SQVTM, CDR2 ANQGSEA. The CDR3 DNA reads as TGCAGCGCTTGGCGGTCTGGGGACAGCTACGAGCAGTACTTC. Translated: CSAWRSGDSYEQYF.

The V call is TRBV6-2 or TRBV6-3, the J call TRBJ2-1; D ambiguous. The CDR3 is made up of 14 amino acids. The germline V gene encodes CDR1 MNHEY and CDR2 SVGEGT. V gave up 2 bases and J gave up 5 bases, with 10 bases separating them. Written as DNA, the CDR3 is TGTGCCAGCAGTTACGCGGCCTTCAACAATGAGCAGTTCTTC. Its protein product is CASSYAAFNNEQFF.

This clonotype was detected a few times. The CDR3 DNA reads TGCAGTGCTGTGGGGGGGCAGGAGACCCAGTACTTC. This codes for CSAVGGQETQYF. The chain recombines TRBV20-1 with TRBJ2-5, with D maybe TRBD2 (7 bases). V lost 5 bases and J 5 bases, leaving 12 bases between the germline ends. The CDR3 is made up of 12 amino acids. Germline V CDR1 and CDR2: DFQATT, SNEGSKA (reference sequence).

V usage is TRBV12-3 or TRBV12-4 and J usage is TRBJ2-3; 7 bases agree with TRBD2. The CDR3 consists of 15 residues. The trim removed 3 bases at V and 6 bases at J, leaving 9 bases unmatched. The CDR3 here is CASSFSRVGGDTQYF. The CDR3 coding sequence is TGTGCCAGCAGTTTCTCGAGAGTGGGGGGGGATACGCAGTATTTT.

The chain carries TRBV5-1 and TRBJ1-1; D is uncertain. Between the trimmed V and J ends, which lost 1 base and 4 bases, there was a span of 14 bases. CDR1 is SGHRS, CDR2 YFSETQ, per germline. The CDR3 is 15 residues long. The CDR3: CASSLLGRYGTEAFF. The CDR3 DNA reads TGCGCCAGCAGCTTGTTAGGTCGGTATGGCACTGAAGCTTTCTTT.

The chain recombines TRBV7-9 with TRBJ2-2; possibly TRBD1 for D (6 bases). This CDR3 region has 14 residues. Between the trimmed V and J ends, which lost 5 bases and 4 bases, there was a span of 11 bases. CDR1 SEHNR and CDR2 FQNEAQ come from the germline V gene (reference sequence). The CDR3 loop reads CASSPQGITGELFF. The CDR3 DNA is TGTGCCAGCAGCCCACAGGGAATCACCGGGGAGCTGTTTTTT.

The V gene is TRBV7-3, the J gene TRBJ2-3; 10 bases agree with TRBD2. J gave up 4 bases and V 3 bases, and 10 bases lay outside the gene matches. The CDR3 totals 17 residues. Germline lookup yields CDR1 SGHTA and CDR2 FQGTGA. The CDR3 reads CASSFGPSGSRPDTQYF. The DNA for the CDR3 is TGTGCCAGCAGCTTTGGGCCTAGCGGGAGTAGGCCAGATACGCAGTATTTT. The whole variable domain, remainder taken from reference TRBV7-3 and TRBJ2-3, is GAGVSQTPSNKVTEKGKYVELRCDPISGHTALYWYRQSLGQGPEFLIYFQGTGAADDSGLPNDRFFAVRPEGSVSTLKIQRTERGDSAVYLCASSFGPSGSRPDTQYFGPGTRLTVL.

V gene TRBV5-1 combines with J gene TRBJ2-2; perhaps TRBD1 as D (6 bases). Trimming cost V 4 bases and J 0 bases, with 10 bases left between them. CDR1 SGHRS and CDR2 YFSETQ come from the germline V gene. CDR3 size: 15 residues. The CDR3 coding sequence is TGCGCCAGCAGCGAGGACAGACCGAACACCGGGGAGCTGTTTTTT. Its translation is CASSEDRPNTGELFF.

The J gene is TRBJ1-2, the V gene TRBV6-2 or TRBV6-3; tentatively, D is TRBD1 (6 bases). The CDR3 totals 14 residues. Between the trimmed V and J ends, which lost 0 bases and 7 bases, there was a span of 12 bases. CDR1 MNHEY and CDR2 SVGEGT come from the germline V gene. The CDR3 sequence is CASSYSQGHGGYTF. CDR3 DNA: TGTGCCAGCAGTTACTCGCAGGGACATGGTGGCTACACCTTC.

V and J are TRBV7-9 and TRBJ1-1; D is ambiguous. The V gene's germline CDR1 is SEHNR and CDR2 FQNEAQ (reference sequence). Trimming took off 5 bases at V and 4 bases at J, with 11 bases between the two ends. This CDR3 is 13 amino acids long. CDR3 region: CASSRARGTEAFF. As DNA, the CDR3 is TGTGCCAGCAGCCGGGCACGAGGCACTGAAGCTTTCTTT. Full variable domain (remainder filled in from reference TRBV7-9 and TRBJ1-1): DTGVSQNPRHKITKRGQNVTFRCDPISEHNRLYWYRQTLGQGPEFLTYFQNEAQLEKSRLLSDRFSAERPKGSFSTLEIQRTEQGDSAMYLCASSRARGTEAFFGQGTRLTVV.

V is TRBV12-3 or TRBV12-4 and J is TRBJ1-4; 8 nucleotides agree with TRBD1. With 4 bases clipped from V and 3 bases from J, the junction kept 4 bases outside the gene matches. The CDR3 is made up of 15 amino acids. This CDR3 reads CASSSTGAPNEKLFF. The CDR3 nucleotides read TGTGCCAGCAGTTCGACAGGGGCACCTAATGAAAAACTGTTTTTT.

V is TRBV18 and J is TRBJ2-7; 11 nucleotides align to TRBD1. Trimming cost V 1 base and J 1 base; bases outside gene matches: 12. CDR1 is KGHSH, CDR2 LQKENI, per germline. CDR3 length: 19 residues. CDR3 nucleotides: TGTGCCAGCTCACCACTTATGTCCGGGACAGGGGGAGAGTCCTACGAGCAGTACTTC. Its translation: CASSPLMSGTGGESYEQYF.

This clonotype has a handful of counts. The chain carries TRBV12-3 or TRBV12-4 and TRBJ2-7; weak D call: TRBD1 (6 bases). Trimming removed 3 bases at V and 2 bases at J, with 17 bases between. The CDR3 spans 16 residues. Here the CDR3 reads CASSFAPGTTPYEQYF. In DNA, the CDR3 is TGTGCCAGCAGTTTTGCCCCTGGGACAACCCCCTACGAGCAGTACTTC.

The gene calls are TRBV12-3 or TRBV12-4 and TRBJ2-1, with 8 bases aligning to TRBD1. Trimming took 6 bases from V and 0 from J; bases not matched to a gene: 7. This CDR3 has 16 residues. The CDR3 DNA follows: TGTGCCAGCAGAGCCGGGACAGGTAGCTCCTACAATGAGCAGTTCTTC. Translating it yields CASRAGTGSSYNEQFF.

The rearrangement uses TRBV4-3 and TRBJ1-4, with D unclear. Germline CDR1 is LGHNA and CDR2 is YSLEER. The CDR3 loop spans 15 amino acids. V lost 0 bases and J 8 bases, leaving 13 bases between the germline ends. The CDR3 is CASSQDPGVREKLFF. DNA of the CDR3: TGCGCCAGCAGCCAAGATCCGGGTGTTAGGGAAAAACTGTTTTTT.